This TCR beta chain was retrieved from a study of Graves' ophthalmopathy and Graves' hyperthyroidism. Study-level information: Where ophthalmopathy was absent within 18 months of follow-up, hyperthyroidism was stable.

RNA transcripts were the template, and TCR beta CDR3 regions were amplified from them. First-round RT-PCR relied on HTBI primers, and a second-round multiplex PCR came next. From the multiplex PCR reads, TCRdb called clonotypes with MiXCR, one entry per CDR3 protein. Among 500,000 to 600,000 distinct CDR3 sequences listed, less than 40% were seen once. Turning to this clonotype: Its antigen is currently unknown.

Germline assignment: CDR1 KGHDR and CDR2 SFDVKD. The CDR3 extends over 12 amino acids. The V gene lost 3 bases and the J gene lost 7 bases, with 9 bases spanning the gap. Study findings and constraints: Most thyroid clonotypes expanded beyond 0.001 frequency were also found in blood. Ophthalmopathy progression was predicted with around 71% sensitivity and about 72% specificity.

The chain has TRBV24-1 and TRBJ2-7; no clear D. Sequencing used peripheral blood or thyroid tissue (not recorded which). The receptor was isolated from an adult man with Graves' hyperthyroidism. The DNA of the CDR3 is TGTGCCACCAGTGATCCCCTCAATGAGCAGTACTTC. It encodes CATSDPLNEQYF.